This T cell receptor beta chain derives from a study of neurological immune-mediated disorders. This CDR3 has 13 amino acids. The J segment lost 5 bases and the V segment lost 11 bases, leaving 11 bases of the junction unmatched. CDR1 and CDR2 (germline): MNHEY, SVGAGI. This clonotype was recorded at least ten times. TCRdb itself ran the 5' RACE reads through MiXCR, one entry per CDR3 protein. Of about 70,000 distinct CDR3 sequences listed, 2.5% to 4% are singletons. The receptor was derived from a woman aged 45-65 years with multiple sclerosis. The sequencing sample was made of PBMCs. The rearrangement uses TRBV6-5 and TRBJ2-5; TRBD1 matches 7 bases. CDR3 DNA sequence: TGTGCCTGCCGACAGGGACCTACGGAGACCCAGTACTTC. This codes for CACRQGPTETQYF.